This TCR beta chain was identified in a study of T cells expressing NK-cell markers. Study overall: Obtained from sorted CD3+CD56+NKG2C+, CD3+CD56+NKG2C- and CD3+CD56-NKG2C+ T cells were the TCR beta repertoires. Study outcomes and limitations: CD8+ T cells in six or seven donors included dominant NKG2C+ clonotypes at roughly 1.0-8%.

The germline CDR1 and CDR2 sequences are SGHTA and FQGTGA. The CDR3 is 14 amino acids. TCRdb re-called the 5' RACE reads and catalogs CDR3 proteins one per entry, DNA excluded. The table lists tens of thousands of distinct CDR3 sequences. About this clonotype itself: Antigen unknown.

The material sequenced was blood T cells: a sorted CD56 or NKG2C T cell subset, CD4+ or CD8+ T cells, or bulk PBMC T cells (not recorded which). This TCR was sampled from a woman between 18 and 70 years old in good health. The gene calls are TRBV7-3 and TRBJ2-3. The CDR3 sequence is CASSLSSYSDTQYF. The variable domain in full, completed from reference TRBV7-3 and TRBJ2-3, reads GAGVSQTPSNKVTEKGKYVELRCDPISGHTALYWYRQSLGQGPEFLIYFQGTGAADDSGLPNDRFFAVRPEGSVSTLKIQRTERGDSAVYLCASSLSSYSDTQYFGPGTRLTVL.